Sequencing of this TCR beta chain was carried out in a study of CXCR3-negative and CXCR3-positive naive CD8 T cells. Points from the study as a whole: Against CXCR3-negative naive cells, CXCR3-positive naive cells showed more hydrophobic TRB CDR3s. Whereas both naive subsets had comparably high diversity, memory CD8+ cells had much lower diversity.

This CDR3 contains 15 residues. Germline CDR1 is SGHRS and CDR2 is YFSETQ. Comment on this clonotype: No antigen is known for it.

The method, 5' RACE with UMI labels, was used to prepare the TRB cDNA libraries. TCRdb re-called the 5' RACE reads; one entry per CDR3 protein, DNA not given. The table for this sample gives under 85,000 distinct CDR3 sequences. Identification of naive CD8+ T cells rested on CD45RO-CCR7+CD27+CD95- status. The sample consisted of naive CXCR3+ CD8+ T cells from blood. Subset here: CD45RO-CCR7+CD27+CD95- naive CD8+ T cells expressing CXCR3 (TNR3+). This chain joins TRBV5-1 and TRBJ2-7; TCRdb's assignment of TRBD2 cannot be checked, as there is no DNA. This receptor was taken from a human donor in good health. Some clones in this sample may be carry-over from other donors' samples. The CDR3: CASSLSGGPTYEQYF.